This TCR beta chain was sequenced during a study of blood T cell repertoires in COVID-19 (TCRdb year 2020). Regarding the study in general: ImmuneRACE Cohort 3 recovered participants were defined by two consecutive negative NP/OP PCR tests, healthcare professional clearance, or symptom resolution. Deeply sampled blood TCRbeta repertoires from subjects exposed to, actively infected with, or recovered from COVID-19 were included in the dataset. The material from the prospective study consisted of cDNA or gDNA derived from T cells, B-cell-depleted T cells, or PBMCs. The sample metadata nearly always contained a de-identified subject ID, COVID-19 status, age in years and sex. Samples were obtained from the ongoing ImmuneRACE study (first 160 participants) and from about 1,300 subjects provided by 6 global collaborators. Where available, HLA class I and class II types were taken from metadata supplied by the sample provider and were not determined by assay-based typing. The repertoires were released in a freely available public database intended as a resource for research on the immune response to SARS-CoV-2. The collaborator samples originated in the United States, Italy and Spain and spanned the acute and convalescent phases of COVID-19. The paper's findings and limits, for the study overall: Clinical and demographic metadata were provided uncurated, with the amount varying by source and participant.

Participants in the prospective study were aged about 18 to 100 years, lived in some 24 United States geographic areas, and enrolled through a virtual design. Cohort assignment in the prospective study relied on participant-reported clinical history from a screening survey and a study questionnaire. Each participant in the prospective study had whole blood, serum and a nasopharyngeal or oropharyngeal swab collected by mobile phlebotomists. Over an approximately 2-month period, participants in the prospective study had the option of providing additional blood draws and questionnaires. Prospective study blood samples were shipped either frozen or at room temperature before DNA extraction. TCRbeta CDR3 regions were amplified from genomic DNA by means of the immunoSEQ Assay, a bias-controlled multiplex PCR. The paper's processing steps were these. The number of nucleated cells in each sample was estimated by amplification of reference gene primers within the assay. Sequence reads were collapsed and filtered to measure the absolute abundance of every unique TCRbeta CDR3 rearrangement. For each sample, productive Simpson clonality was calculated as the square root of Simpson's diversity index over productive rearrangements. Drawn from immuneACCESS, this table holds only the in-frame rearrangements with V and J called that TCRdb kept. Clones are partly lost; checked studies trace under half to an unresolved V gene and leave the rest unexplained. For V, J and clone size, that table is used; D and trimming come from the DNA. The sample records roughly 340,000 clones, around 87% of which are singletons. The ten most abundant clones make up roughly 1.9% of the sample.

Comments on this clone: The target of this receptor is not known. Base qualities are not at hand, and no much larger clone is one base apart.

The clonotype originates from a man aged 35-49 years in a cohort exposed to, infected with or recovered from COVID-19 (not recorded which). Specimen: PBMCs or T cells enriched from blood (not recorded which).

The sequenced DNA is TGTGCCAGCAGCACCAGTGGGAGTTACAATGAGCAGTTCTTC. It encodes CASSTSGSYNEQFF. The rearrangement joined TRBV7-6 to TRBJ2-1, with TRBD2 perhaps the D gene, on 5 matching bases. The CDR3 holds 14 amino acids from the cysteine to the phenylalanine. Only the CDR3 region is kept as DNA, spanning 42 bases read in frame from base 1. CDR1 is given as SGHVS and CDR2 as FNYEAQ, both from the germline V gene. V loses 5 bases, J loses 4 bases, and the germline ends lie 12 bases apart. Beyond the CDR3, the reference TRBV7-6 and TRBJ2-1 genes provide the residues; the full variable domain reads: GAGVSQSPRYKVTKRGQDVALRCDPISGHVSLYWYRQALGQGPEFLTYFNYEAQQDKSGLPNDRFSAERPEGSISTLTIQRTEQRDSAMYRCASSTSGSYNEQFFGPGTRLTVL.